This T cell receptor (beta chain) was identified during a study of T-cell memory formation after mild COVID-19. TCRdb itself ran the 5' RACE reads through MiXCR, one entry per CDR3 protein. This table holds about 600,000 distinct CDR3 sequences, about 22% found once. CDR3 length equals 14 residues. Trimming took off 3 bases at V and 2 bases at J, with 11 bases between the two ends. This clonotype was seen a few times. Sequencing was performed on PBMCs or a T cell subset sorted from them (not recorded which). V usage is TRBV12-3 or TRBV12-4 and J usage is TRBJ2-7, with D maybe TRBD1 (5 bases). This receptor was identified in an adult woman who had mild COVID-19 (a few samples of this study predate the infection). Cell type and time point are not known. This chain's CDR3 is CASSFGRQTYEQYF. Here the CDR3 DNA reads TGTGCCAGCAGTTTTGGTCGACAGACCTACGAGCAGTACTTC.